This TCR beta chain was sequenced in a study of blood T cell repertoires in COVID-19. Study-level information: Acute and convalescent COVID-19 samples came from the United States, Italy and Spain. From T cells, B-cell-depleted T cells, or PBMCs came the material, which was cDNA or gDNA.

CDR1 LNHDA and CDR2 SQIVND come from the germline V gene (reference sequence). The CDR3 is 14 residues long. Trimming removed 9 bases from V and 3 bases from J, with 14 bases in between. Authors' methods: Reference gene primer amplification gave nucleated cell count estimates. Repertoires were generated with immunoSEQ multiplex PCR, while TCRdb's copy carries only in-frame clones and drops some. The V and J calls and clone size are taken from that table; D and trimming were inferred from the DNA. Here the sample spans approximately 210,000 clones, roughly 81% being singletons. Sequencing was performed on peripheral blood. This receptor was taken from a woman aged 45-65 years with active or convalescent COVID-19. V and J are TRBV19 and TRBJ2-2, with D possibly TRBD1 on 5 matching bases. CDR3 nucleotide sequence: TGTGCCAGACGAAGGGGTTCGGACACCGGGGAGCTGTTTTTT. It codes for CARRRGSDTGELFF.